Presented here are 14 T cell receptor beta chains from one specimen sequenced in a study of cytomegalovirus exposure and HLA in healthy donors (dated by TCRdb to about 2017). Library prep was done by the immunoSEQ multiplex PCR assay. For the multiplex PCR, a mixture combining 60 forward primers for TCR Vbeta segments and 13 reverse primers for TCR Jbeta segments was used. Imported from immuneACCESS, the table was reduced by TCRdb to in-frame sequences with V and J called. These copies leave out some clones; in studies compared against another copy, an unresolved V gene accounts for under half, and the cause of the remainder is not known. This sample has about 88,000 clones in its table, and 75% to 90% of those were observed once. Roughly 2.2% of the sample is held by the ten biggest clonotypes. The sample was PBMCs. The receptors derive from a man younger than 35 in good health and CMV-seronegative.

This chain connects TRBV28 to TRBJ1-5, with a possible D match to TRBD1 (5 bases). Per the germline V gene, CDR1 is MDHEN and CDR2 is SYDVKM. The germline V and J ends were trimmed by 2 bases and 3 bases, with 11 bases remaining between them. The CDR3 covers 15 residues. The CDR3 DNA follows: TGTGCCAGCAGTTTAGGGCAGGGATACAATCAGCCCCAGCATTTT. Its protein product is CASSLGQGYNQPQHF.

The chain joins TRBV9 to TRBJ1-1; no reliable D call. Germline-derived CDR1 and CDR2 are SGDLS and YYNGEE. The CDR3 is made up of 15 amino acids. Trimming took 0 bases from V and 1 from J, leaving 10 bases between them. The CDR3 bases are TGTGCCAGCAGCGTAGGGTCGCTAGGGAACACTGAAGCTTTCTTT. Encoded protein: CASSVGSLGNTEAFF.

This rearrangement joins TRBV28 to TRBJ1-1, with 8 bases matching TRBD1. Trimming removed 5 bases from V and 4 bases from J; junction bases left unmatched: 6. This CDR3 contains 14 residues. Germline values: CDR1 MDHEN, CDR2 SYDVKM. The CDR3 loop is CASSKRQGSTEAFF. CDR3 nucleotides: TGTGCCAGCAGTAAGCGACAGGGGAGCACTGAAGCTTTCTTT.

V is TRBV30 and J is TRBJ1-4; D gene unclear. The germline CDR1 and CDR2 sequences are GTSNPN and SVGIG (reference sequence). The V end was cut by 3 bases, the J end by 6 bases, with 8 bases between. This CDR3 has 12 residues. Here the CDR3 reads CAWSTGDEKLFF. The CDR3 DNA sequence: TGTGCCTGGAGCACGGGTGATGAAAAACTGTTTTTT.

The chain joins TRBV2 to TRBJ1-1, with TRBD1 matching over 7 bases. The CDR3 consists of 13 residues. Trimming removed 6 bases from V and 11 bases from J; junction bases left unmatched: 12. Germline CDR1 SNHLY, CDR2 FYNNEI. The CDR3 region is CASSVDRFSLAFF. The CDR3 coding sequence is TGTGCCAGCAGCGTGGACAGGTTTTCCTTGGCTTTCTTT.

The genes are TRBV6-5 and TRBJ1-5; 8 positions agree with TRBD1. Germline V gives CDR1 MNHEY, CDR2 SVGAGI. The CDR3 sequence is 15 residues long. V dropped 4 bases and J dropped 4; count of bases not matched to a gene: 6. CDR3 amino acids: CASSSFGTGNQPQHF. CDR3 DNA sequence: TGTGCCAGCAGTTCCTTTGGGACAGGTAATCAGCCCCAGCATTTT.

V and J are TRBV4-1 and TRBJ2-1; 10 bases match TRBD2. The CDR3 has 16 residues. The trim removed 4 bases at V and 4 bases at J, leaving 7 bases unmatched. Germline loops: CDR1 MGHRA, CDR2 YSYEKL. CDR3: CASSPPSGSLYNEQFF. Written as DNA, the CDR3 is TGCGCCAGCAGCCCTCCTAGCGGGAGTCTGTACAATGAGCAGTTCTTC.

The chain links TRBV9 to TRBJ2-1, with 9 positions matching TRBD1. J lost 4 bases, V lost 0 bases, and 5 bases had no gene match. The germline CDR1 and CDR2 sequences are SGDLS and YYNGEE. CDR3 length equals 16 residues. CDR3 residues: CASSVAGGTGYNEQFF. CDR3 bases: TGTGCCAGCAGCGTAGCTGGTGGGACAGGGTACAATGAGCAGTTCTTC.

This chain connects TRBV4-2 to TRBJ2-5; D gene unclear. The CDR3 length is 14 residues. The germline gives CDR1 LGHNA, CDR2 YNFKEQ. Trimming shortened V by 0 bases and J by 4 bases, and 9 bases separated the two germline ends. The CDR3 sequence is CASSQDHSVETQYF. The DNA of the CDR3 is TGTGCCAGCAGCCAAGATCACAGTGTAGAGACCCAGTACTTC.

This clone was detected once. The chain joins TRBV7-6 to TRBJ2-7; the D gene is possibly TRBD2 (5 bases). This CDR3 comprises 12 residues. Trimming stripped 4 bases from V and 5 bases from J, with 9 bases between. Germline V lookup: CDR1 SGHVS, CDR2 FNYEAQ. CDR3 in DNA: TGTGCCAGCAGCTCCACGGGAAACGAGCAGTACTTC. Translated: CASSSTGNEQYF. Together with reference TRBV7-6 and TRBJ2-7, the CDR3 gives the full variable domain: GAGVSQSPRYKVTKRGQDVALRCDPISGHVSLYWYRQALGQGPEFLTYFNYEAQQDKSGLPNDRFSAERPEGSISTLTIQRTEQRDSAMYRCASSSTGNEQYFGPGTRLTVT.

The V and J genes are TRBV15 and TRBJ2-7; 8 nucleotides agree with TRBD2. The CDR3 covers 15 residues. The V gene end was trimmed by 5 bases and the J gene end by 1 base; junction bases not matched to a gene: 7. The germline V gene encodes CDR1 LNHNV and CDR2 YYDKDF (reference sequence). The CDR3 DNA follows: TGTGCCACCAGCTCGTTAGCGGGGCTTTCCTACGAGCAGTACTTC. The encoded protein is CATSSLAGLSYEQYF. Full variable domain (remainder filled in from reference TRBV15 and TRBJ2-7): DAMVIQNPRYQVTQFGKPVTLSCSQTLNHNVMYWYQQKSSQAPKLLFHYYDKDFNNEADTPDNFQSRRPNTSFCFLDIRSPGLGDTAMYLCATSSLAGLSYEQYFGPGTRLTVT.

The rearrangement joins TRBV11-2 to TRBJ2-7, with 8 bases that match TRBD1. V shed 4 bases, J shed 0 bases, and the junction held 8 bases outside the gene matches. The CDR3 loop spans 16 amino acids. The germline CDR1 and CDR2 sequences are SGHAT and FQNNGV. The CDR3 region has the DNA TGTGCCAGCAGCTGGTTACAGGGGGGATTCTCCTACGAGCAGTACTTC. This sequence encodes CASSWLQGGFSYEQYF.

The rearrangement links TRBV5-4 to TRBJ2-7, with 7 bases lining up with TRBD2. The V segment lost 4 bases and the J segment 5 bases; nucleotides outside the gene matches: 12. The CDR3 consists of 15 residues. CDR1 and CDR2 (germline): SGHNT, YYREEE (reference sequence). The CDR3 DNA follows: TGTGCCAGCAGCGACGGGAGGCGCCCCGATAACGAGCAGTACTTC. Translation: CASSDGRRPDNEQYF.

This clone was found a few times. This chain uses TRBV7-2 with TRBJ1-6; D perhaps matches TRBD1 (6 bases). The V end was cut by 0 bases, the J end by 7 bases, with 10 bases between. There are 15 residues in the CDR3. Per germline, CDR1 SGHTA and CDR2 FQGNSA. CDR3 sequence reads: CASSLARRGNSPLHF. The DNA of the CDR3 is TGTGCCAGCAGCTTAGCGCGAAGGGGGAATTCACCCCTCCACTTT.